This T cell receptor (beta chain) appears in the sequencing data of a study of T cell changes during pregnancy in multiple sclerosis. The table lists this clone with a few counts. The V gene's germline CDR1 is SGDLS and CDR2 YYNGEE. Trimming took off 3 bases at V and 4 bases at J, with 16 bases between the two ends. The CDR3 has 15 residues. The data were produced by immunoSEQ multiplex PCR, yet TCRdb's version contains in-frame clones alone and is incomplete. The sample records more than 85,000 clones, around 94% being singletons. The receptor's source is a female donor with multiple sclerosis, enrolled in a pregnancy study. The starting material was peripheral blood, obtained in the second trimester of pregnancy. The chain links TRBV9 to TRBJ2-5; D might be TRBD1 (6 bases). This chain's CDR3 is CASSGDTRGSETQYF. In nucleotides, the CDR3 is TGTGCCAGCAGCGGGGACACGAGGGGGTCAGAGACCCAGTACTTC.